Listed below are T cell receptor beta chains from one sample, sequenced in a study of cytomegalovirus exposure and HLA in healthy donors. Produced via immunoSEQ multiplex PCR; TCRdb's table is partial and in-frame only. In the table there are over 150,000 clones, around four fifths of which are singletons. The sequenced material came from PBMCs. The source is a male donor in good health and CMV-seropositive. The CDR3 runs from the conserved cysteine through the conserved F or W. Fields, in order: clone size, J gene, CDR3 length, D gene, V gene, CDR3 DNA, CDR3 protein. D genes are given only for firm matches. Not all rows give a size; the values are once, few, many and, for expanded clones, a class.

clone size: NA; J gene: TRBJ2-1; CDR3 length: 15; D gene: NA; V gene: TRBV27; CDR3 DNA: TGTGCCAGCAGTTTATCAGCGGTCTCCTACAATGAGCAGTTCTTC; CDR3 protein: CASSLSAVSYNEQFF
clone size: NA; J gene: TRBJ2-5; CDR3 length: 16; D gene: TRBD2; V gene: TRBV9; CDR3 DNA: TGTGCCAGCAGCGTAATAGCGGGGGGGCCTGGGGAGACCCAGTACTTC; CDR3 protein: CASSVIAGGPGETQYF
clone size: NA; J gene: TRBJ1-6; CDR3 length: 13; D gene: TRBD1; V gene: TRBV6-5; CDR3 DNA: TGTGCCAGCGGCGACAGGGGGAGGACACCCCTCCACTTT; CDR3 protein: CASGDRGRTPLHF
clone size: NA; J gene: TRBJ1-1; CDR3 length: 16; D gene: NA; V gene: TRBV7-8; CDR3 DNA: TGTGCCAGCAGCCGTCTCGTTTCACAGGGGAACACTGAAGCTTTCTTT; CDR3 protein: CASSRLVSQGNTEAFF
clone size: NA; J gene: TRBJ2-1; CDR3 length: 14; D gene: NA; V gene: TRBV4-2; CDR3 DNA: TGTGCCAGCAGCCAAGATCTGGGGCACAATGAGCAGTTCTTC; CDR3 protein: CASSQDLGHNEQFF
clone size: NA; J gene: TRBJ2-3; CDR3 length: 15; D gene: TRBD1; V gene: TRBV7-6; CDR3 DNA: TGTGCCAGCAGCCTATGGACAGGGGTCACAGATACGCAGTATTTT; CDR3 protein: CASSLWTGVTDTQYF
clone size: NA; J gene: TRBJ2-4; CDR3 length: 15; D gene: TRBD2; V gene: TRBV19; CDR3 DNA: TGTGCCAGTAGTATATACTCCGGGAGGGGAAACATTCAGTACTTC; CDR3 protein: CASSIYSGRGNIQYF
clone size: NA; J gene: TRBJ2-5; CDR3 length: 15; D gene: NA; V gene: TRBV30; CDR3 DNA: TGTGCCTGGAGTTTGCACAGTGGCTACCAAGAGACCCAGTACTTC; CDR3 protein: CAWSLHSGYQETQYF
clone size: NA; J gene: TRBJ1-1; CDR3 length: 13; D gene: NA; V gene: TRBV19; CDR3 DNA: TGTGCCAGTCATGGGGCCCGACACACTGAAGCTTTCTTT; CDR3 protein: CASHGARHTEAFF
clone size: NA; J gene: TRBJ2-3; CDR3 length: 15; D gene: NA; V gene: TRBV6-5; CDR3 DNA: TGTGCCACCCAATCTCCGGGGGGCGTCACAGATACGCAGTATTTT; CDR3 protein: CATQSPGGVTDTQYF
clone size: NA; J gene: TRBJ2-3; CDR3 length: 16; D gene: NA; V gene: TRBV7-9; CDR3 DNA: TGTTCCAGCAGCTTATTACGTCCAGTTGTTTCGGATACGCAGTATTTT; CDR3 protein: CSSSLLRPVVSDTQYF
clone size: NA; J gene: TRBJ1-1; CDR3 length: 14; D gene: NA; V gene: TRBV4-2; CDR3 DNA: TGTGCCAGCAGCCAGGACAGTTTGAACACTGAAGCTTTCTTT; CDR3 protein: CASSQDSLNTEAFF
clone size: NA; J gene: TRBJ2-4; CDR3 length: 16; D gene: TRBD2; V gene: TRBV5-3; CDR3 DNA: TGTGCCAGAAGTTGTCCTGTAAAGCGGGGCAAAAACATTCAGTACTTC; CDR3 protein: CARSCPVKRGKNIQYF
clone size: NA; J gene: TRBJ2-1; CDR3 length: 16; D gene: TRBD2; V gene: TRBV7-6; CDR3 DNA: TGTGCCAGCAGCTTTAGCGGGGGGGCGGCCTACAATGAGCAGTTCTTC; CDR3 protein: CASSFSGGAAYNEQFF
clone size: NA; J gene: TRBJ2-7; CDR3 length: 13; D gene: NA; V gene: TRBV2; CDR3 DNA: TGTGCCAGCAGTAGAAGGACAGAAGAGGAGCAGTACTTC; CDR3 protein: CASSRRTEEEQYF
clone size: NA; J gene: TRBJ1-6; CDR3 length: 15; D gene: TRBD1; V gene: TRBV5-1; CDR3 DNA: TGCGCCAGCAGCTGGGGACAGGGGGGTAATTCACCCCTCCACTTT; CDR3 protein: CASSWGQGGNSPLHF
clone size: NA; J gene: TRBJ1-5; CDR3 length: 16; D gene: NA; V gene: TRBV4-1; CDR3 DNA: TGCGCCAGCAGCCAAGATTGGGGGCAGGGTGGCCAGCCCCAGCATTTT; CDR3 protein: CASSQDWGQGGQPQHF
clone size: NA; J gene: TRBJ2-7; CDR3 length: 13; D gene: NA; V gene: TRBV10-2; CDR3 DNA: TGCGCCAGCAGCCTGACAGAAACCTACGAGCAGTACTTC; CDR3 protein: CASSLTETYEQYF
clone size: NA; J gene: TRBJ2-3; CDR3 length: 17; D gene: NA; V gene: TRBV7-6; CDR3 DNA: TGTGCCAGCAGCTTGCGGGAAGCGGCTAGCGCGACAGATACGCAGTATTTT; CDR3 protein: CASSLREAASATDTQYF
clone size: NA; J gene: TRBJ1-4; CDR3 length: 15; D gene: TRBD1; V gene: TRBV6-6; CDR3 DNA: TGTGCCAGCAAGGGCTCCGGGACAGGGGGTGAAAAACTGTTTTTT; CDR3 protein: CASKGSGTGGEKLFF
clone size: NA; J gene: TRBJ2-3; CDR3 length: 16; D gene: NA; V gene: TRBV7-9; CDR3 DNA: TGTGCCAGCAGCTTAGATCCAGGGTTGGTCACAGATACGCAGTATTTT; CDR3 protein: CASSLDPGLVTDTQYF
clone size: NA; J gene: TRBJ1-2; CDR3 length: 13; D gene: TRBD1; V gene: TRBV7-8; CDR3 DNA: TGTGCCAGCAGCTTCACAGGGGTGGGCGGCTACACCTTC; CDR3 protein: CASSFTGVGGYTF
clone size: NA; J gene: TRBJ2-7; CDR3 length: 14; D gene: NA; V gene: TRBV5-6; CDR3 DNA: TGTGCCAGCAGCCCCGGGTCGGATCTCTACGAGCAGTACTTC; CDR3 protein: CASSPGSDLYEQYF
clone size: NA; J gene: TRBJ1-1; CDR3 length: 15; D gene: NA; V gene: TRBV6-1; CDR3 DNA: TGTGCCAGCCTAAGTGGGCCAGGGGTAGGGACTGAAGCTTTCTTT; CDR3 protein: CASLSGPGVGTEAFF
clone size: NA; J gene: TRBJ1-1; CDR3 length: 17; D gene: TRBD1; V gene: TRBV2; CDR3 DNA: TGTGCCAGCAGTCTATACAGGGGGCGGCCGCAGAACACTGAAGCTTTCTTT; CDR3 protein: CASSLYRGRPQNTEAFF
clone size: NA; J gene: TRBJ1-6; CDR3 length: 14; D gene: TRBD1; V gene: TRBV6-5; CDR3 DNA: TGTGCCAGCAGTCCGGGACAGCCAAATTCACCCCTCCACTTT; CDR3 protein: CASSPGQPNSPLHF
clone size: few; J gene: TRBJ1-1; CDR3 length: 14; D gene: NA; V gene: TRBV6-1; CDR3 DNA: TGTGCCAGCATAGCGGGCGGTCAAAACACTGAAGCTTTCTTT; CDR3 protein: CASIAGGQNTEAFF
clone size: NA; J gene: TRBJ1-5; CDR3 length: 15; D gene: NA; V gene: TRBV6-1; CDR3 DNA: TGTGCCAGCAGTGCAGCCCAAATCAGTGGTCAGCCCCAGCATTTT; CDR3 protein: CASSAAQISGQPQHF
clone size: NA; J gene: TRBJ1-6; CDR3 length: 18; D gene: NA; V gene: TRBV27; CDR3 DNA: TGTGCCAGCAGTTCTACCCCGGGTCTACGGATGGAACGATCACCCCTCCACTTT; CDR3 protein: CASSSTPGLRMERSPLHF
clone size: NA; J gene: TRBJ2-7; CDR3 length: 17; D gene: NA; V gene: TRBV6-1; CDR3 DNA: TGTGCCAGCAGTGAAGACTTAAAGGGCAGGGGGGCCCACGAGCAGTACTTC; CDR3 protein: CASSEDLKGRGAHEQYF
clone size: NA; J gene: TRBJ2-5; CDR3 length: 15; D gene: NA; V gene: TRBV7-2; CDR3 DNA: TGTGCCAGCAAAGGGCCAGGGGACGTGAGTGGGACCCAGTACTTC; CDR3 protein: CASKGPGDVSGTQYF
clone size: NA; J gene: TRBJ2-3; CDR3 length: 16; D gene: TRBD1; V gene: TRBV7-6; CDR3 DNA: TGTGCCAGCAGCTCGACGACAGGGTATAGCACAGATACGCAGTATTTT; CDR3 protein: CASSSTTGYSTDTQYF
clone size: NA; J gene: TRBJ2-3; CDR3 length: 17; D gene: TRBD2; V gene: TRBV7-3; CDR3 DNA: TGTGCCAGCAGCTTAGGGCTTGGCGGGGGGGCGGTAGATACGCAGTATTTT; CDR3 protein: CASSLGLGGGAVDTQYF
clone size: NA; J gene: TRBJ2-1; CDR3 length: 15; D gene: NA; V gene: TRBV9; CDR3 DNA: TGTGCCAGCAGCCCTGTGGAGGGTCTCTACAATGAGCAGTTCTTC; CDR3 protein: CASSPVEGLYNEQFF
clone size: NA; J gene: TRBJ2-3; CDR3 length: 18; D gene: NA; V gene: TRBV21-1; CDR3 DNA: TGTGCCAGCAGCAAAGGAGCATCGACAGCGACTGACTCTTATACGCAGTATTTT; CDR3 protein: CASSKGASTATDSYTQYF
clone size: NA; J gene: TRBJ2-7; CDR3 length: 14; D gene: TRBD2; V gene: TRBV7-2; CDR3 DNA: TGTGCCAGCGGAACTAGCGGGGGAGCCTACGAGCAGTACTTC; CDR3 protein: CASGTSGGAYEQYF
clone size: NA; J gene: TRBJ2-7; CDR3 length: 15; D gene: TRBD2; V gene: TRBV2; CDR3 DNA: TGTGCCAGCAGTGGAAGCGGGGGGCCCGCCTACGAGCAGTACTTC; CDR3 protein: CASSGSGGPAYEQYF
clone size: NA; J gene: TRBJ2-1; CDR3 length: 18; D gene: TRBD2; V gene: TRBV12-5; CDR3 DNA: TGTGCTAGTGTGAGGCGGTCTAGCGGGGGAGAGTCCTACAATGAGCAGTTCTTC; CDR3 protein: CASVRRSSGGESYNEQFF
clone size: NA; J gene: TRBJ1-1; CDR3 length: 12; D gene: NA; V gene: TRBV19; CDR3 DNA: TGTGCCAGTAGACCGGGTGACACTGAAGCTTTCTTT; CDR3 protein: CASRPGDTEAFF
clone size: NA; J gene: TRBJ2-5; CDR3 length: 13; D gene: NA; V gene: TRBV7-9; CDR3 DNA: TGTGCCAGCAGTGAGGCCCTCCAAGAGACCCAGTACTTC; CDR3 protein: CASSEALQETQYF
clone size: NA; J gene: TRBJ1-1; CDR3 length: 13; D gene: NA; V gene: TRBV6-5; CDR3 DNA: TGTGCCAGCAGTAAACAGGGATTCACTGAAGCTTTCTTT; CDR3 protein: CASSKQGFTEAFF
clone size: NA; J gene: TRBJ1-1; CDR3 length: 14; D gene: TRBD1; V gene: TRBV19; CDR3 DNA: TGTGCCAGTAGTCGGGACAGGGAAGTCGCTGAAGCTTTCTTT; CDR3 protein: CASSRDREVAEAFF
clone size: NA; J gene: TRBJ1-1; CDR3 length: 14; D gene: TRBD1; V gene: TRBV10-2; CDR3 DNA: TGCGCCAGCATCCCCGACAGGGAAAAAACTGAAGCTTTCTTT; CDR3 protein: CASIPDREKTEAFF
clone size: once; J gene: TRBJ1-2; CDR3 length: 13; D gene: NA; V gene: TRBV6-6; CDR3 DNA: TGTGCCAGCAGTTATAATTCCGGGGGAGGCTACACCTTC; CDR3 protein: CASSYNSGGGYTF
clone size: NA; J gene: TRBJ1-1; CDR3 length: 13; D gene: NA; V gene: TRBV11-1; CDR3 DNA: TGTGCCAGCAGCCCTGTTGGGGGCCTAGAAGCTTTCTTT; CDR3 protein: CASSPVGGLEAFF
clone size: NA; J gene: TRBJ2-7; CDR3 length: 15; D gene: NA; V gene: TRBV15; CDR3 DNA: TGTGCCACCAGCGTCCGGGACTCCGGCTCCTACGAGCAGTACTTC; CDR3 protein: CATSVRDSGSYEQYF
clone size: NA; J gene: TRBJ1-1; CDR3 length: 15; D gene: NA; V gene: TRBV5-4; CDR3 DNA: TGTGCCAGCAGCCCCGGGGGGGGGACGCGCACTGAAGCTTTCTTT; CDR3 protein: CASSPGGGTRTEAFF
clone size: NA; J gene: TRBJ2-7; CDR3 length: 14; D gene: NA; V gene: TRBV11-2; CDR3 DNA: TGTGCCAGCAGCTTAGGCCCAGGGTTCTACGAGCAGTACTTC; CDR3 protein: CASSLGPGFYEQYF
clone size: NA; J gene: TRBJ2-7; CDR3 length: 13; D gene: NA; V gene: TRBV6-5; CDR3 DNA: TGTGCCAGCAAGGGGCTGATAGGGTCCGAGCAGTACTTC; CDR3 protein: CASKGLIGSEQYF
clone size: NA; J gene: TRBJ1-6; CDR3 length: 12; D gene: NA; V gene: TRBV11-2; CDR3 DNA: TGTGCCAGCAGCACGGGACACTCTCCCCTCCACTTT; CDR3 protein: CASSTGHSPLHF